This entry concerns a single TCR beta chain. The data were obtained in a study of blood T cell repertoires in COVID-19. Study in general: Some COVID-19 samples were acute and others convalescent; all came from the United States, Italy and Spain. PBMCs, B-cell-depleted T cells, or T cells were the source of the cDNA or gDNA that made up the material.

Data came from immunoSEQ multiplex PCR; TCRdb stores just in-frame clones and leaves some out. The sample records over 95,000 clones, 84% being singletons. This CDR3 is 15 amino acids long. V was pared by 2 bases and J by 4 bases, with 5 bases of the junction left unmatched. CDR1 and CDR2 (germline): GTSNPN, SVGIG (reference sequence). Sequenced sample: peripheral blood. This TCR derives from a man in his 70s with active or convalescent COVID-19. This chain joins TRBV30 and TRBJ2-2; TRBD1 aligns across 9 bases. The CDR3 DNA reads TGTGCCTGGAGTTTGGGGACAGGGACCACCGGGGAGCTGTTTTTT. Residues: CAWSLGTGTTGELFF.